Below are 21 T cell receptor beta chains sequenced from a single sample in a study of cytomegalovirus exposure and HLA in healthy donors. A multiplex PCR was run with 60 Vbeta primers and 13 Jbeta primers. The table came from immunoSEQ multiplex PCR; TCRdb's copy has only in-frame clones and leaves some out. The profile shows some 180,000 clones, 75% of them singletons. The sequencing input was PBMCs. Receptor source: a male donor in good health and CMV-seronegative.

The chain links TRBV29-1 to TRBJ2-7; TRBD1 is a possible D gene (6 bases). Trimming removed 4 bases from V and 2 bases from J, with 15 bases in between. CDR1 is SQVTM and CDR2 is ANQGSEA in the germline V gene. The CDR3 covers 14 residues. In nucleotides, the CDR3 is TGCAGCGTTGTGGTGGACAGACTCCCCTACGAGCAGTACTTC. The encoded protein is CSVVVDRLPYEQYF.

Concerning this clone itself: An end of the junction does not agree with germline; a read error may underlie this. Here the CDR3 reads CASTLGAGGTDTQYF. The DNA for the CDR3 is TGTGCCAGCACCTTGGGAGCGGGGGGAACAGATACGCAGTATTTT. The chain is built from TRBV5-4 and TRBJ2-3; TRBD2 aligns across 9 bases. The germline CDR1 and CDR2 sequences are SGHNT and YYREEE (reference sequence). The CDR3 contains 15 residues.

This clone was picked up one time. V and J are TRBV27 and TRBJ2-7; 9 nucleotides agree with TRBD1. This CDR3 is 16 amino acids long. J lost 1 base, V lost 5 bases, and 9 bases had no gene match. Germline CDR1 reads MNHEY; CDR2 reads SMNVEV (reference sequence). The CDR3: CASSPSDRGSSYEQYF. CDR3 in DNA: TGTGCCAGCAGTCCCTCGGACAGGGGTTCATCCTACGAGCAGTACTTC.

The rearrangement joins TRBV25-1 to TRBJ2-1, with a tentative D call TRBD2 (6 bases). V lost 0 bases and J lost 7, with 16 bases in between. The CDR3 length is 16 residues. The germline V gene has CDR1 MGHDK and CDR2 SYGVNS. The CDR3 loop reads CASSEYPAPGGNEQFF. The CDR3, as DNA: TGTGCCAGCAGTGAATATCCAGCGCCTGGGGGGAATGAGCAGTTCTTC.

The rearrangement uses TRBV29-1 and TRBJ1-1, with 8 positions matching TRBD1. V shed 5 bases, J shed 1 base, and the junction held 3 bases outside the gene matches. CDR1 SQVTM and CDR2 ANQGSEA come from the germline V gene. The CDR3 is 13 amino acids. In nucleotides, the CDR3 is TGCAGCGTTACGGGACAGGCGAACACTGAAGCTTTCTTT. It specifies CSVTGQANTEAFF.

A note on this clone: The junction shows a germline mismatch at one end, possibly a read error. The chain has TRBV7-9 and TRBJ1-1; D is ambiguous. The germline CDR1 and CDR2 sequences are SEHNR and FQNEAQ (reference sequence). The CDR3 sequence is 11 residues long. CDR3 coding DNA: TGTTCCAGCAGCTTAGACGGTGAAGCTTTCTTT. Protein sequence: CSSSLDGEAFF.

The J gene is TRBJ2-3, the V gene TRBV10-3, with D possibly TRBD1 on 6 matching bases. Trimming shortened V by 4 bases and J by 3 bases, and 14 bases separated the two germline ends. The V gene's germline CDR1 is ENHRY and CDR2 SYGVKD. The CDR3 loop spans 15 amino acids. Here the CDR3 DNA reads TGTGCCATCAGTGCGTCCCAGGGGAGAACAGATACGCAGTATTTT. This translates into CAISASQGRTDTQYF.

This clone was seen a handful of times. The chain joins TRBV5-1 to TRBJ2-5; 13 nucleotides align to TRBD2. The J call may be faulty, since TRBJ2-7 better matches the DNA end. The CDR3 runs 14 residues. From germline, CDR1 is SGHRS and CDR2 YFSETQ. The CDR3 loop is CASSSGLAGVEQYF. The CDR3 nucleotides are TGCGCCAGCAGCTCTGGACTAGCGGGGGTCGAGCAGTACTTC.

Only a few counts were recorded for this clone. The V gene is TRBV9, the J gene TRBJ1-6; TRBD1 might be the D (6 bases). CDR3 length equals 15 residues. In germline, CDR1 is SGDLS, CDR2 YYNGEE. Trimming stripped 0 bases from V and 5 bases from J, with 9 bases between. In nucleotides, the CDR3 is TGTGCCAGCAGCGTAGGCAGGGGCAATAATTCACCCCTCCACTTT. Its protein product is CASSVGRGNNSPLHF.

Notes on this clone: The sample holds other DNA sequences that translate to the same CDR3. The chain carries TRBV7-2 and TRBJ1-1, with unresolved D. The CDR3 totals 13 residues. The V gene's germline CDR1 is SGHTA and CDR2 FQGNSA. The V end lost 4 bases, the J end lost 0 bases, and 6 bases lay between the germline ends. The CDR3 protein is CASSYTMNTEAFF. In nucleotides, the CDR3 is TGTGCCAGCAGCTACACAATGAACACTGAAGCTTTCTTT.

This chain connects TRBV28 to TRBJ1-4, with TRBD1 identical over 12 bases. V lost 5 bases and J lost 7; bases outside the gene matches: 2. The germline V gene encodes CDR1 MDHEN and CDR2 SYDVKM. CDR3 length: 14 amino acids. CDR3 sequence reads: CASSRDRGREKLFF. The CDR3, as DNA: TGTGCCAGCAGTCGGGACAGGGGGCGTGAAAAACTGTTTTTT.

This chain links TRBV30 with TRBJ2-7; a weak D match, TRBD1 (6 bases). This CDR3 contains 16 residues. V dropped 2 bases and J dropped 1 base, with 18 bases sitting between them. Germline loops: CDR1 GTSNPN, CDR2 SVGIG (reference sequence). The CDR3 protein is CAWSPPHRGKSYEQYF. The CDR3 DNA is TGTGCCTGGAGTCCCCCCCATAGGGGGAAGTCCTACGAGCAGTACTTC.

In this sample, this clone turned up a few times. The chain links TRBV18 to TRBJ2-3; TRBD1 agrees at 10 bases. The CDR3 runs 13 residues. From germline, CDR1 is KGHSH and CDR2 LQKENI. Losses at the gene ends were 9 bases for V and 3 bases for J; bases not matched to a gene: 3. The CDR3 sequence is CASGTGETDTQYF. The CDR3 region has the DNA TGTGCCAGTGGGACAGGGGAAACAGATACGCAGTATTTT.

V is TRBV28 and J is TRBJ2-2; TRBD1 agrees at 8 bases. CDR1 MDHEN and CDR2 SYDVKM come from the germline V gene. There are 17 residues in the CDR3. The J segment lost 3 bases and the V segment lost 1 base, leaving 7 bases of the junction unmatched. CDR3 coding DNA: TGTGCCAGCAGTTTATCCCCCTCGGACAGGGACACCGGGGAGCTGTTTTTT. Its protein is CASSLSPSDRDTGELFF.

The chain links TRBV5-4 to TRBJ2-3, with D possibly TRBD2 on 5 matching bases. The CDR3 loop spans 15 amino acids. Trimming took 3 bases from V and 2 from J, leaving 13 bases between them. Per the germline V gene, CDR1 is SGHNT and CDR2 is YYREEE (reference sequence). The CDR3 DNA follows: TGTGCCAGCAGCTCTGCCGAGGGCTCCACAGATACGCAGTATTTT. Amino acids: CASSSAEGSTDTQYF. Looking up the rest from reference TRBV5-4 and TRBJ2-3 gives the full variable domain: ETGVTQSPTHLIKTRGQQVTLRCSSQSGHNTVSWYQQALGQGPQFIFQYYREEENGRGNFPPRFSGLQFPNYSSELNVNALELDDSALYLCASSSAEGSTDTQYFGPGTRLTVL.

The chain couples TRBV4-1 to TRBJ1-3; 11 nucleotides align to TRBD1. CDR1 and CDR2 from the germline V gene are MGHRA and YSYEKL. The CDR3 consists of 16 residues. J lost 4 bases, V lost 4 bases, and 6 bases had no gene match. CDR3 residues: CASSPGQGAWGNTIYF. CDR3 coding DNA: TGCGCCAGCAGCCCCGGACAGGGGGCGTGGGGAAACACCATATATTTT.

The chain uses TRBV9 and TRBJ2-6, with 8 bases lining up with TRBD1. The length of the CDR3 is 16 residues. Germline V lookup: CDR1 SGDLS, CDR2 YYNGEE. With 6 bases clipped from V and 4 bases from J, the junction kept 9 bases outside the gene matches. The DNA of the CDR3 is TGTGCCAGCACTGACACCAGGGGGCCGGGGGCCAACGTCCTGACTTTC. It codes for CASTDTRGPGANVLTF.

V is TRBV28 and J is TRBJ1-5, with 7 bases aligning to TRBD1. Germline V gene sequence: CDR1 MDHEN, CDR2 SYDVKM. V dropped 7 bases and J dropped 1; count of bases not matched to a gene: 4. The CDR3 spans 14 residues. The CDR3 spells CASTQGGSNQPQHF. CDR3 nucleotides: TGTGCCAGCACCCAGGGGGGAAGCAATCAGCCCCAGCATTTT.

The chain joins TRBV7-3 to TRBJ1-2; 9 bases match TRBD1. The germline gives CDR1 SGHTA, CDR2 FQGTGA. The CDR3 is made up of 14 amino acids. V shed 5 bases, J shed 6 bases, and the junction held 7 bases outside the gene matches. For the CDR3, the DNA is TGTGCCAGCAGCACGGGACAGGGAAAGGATGGCTACACCTTC. This codes for CASSTGQGKDGYTF.

This clone was counted between two and nine times. The DNA of the CDR3 is TGTGCCAGCAGTTTACCCCAGGGGCGACCGACCAATGAGCAGTTCTTC. Translating it yields CASSLPQGRPTNEQFF. V and J are TRBV28 and TRBJ2-1; D is perhaps TRBD1 (6 bases). Looked up from germline, CDR1 is MDHEN and CDR2 is SYDVKM. Trimming left V 2 bases short and J 6 bases short, with 17 bases between. This CDR3 has 16 residues. Looking up the rest from reference TRBV28 and TRBJ2-1 gives the full variable domain: DVKVTQSSRYLVKRTGEKVFLECVQDMDHENMFWYRQDPGLGLRLIYFSYDVKMKEKGDIPEGYSVSREKKERFSLILESASTNQTSMYLCASSLPQGRPTNEQFFGPGTRLTVL.

This clone was seen only once. V is TRBV6-5 and J is TRBJ2-7, with D maybe TRBD1 (5 bases). The V gene lost 4 bases and the J gene lost 1 base, with 11 bases spanning the gap. The CDR3 extends over 14 amino acids. Germline-derived CDR1 and CDR2 are MNHEY and SVGAGI. CDR3 DNA: TGTGCCAGCAGTTCCTACGACAGTTCCTACGAGCAGTACTTC. Translation gives CASSSYDSSYEQYF.